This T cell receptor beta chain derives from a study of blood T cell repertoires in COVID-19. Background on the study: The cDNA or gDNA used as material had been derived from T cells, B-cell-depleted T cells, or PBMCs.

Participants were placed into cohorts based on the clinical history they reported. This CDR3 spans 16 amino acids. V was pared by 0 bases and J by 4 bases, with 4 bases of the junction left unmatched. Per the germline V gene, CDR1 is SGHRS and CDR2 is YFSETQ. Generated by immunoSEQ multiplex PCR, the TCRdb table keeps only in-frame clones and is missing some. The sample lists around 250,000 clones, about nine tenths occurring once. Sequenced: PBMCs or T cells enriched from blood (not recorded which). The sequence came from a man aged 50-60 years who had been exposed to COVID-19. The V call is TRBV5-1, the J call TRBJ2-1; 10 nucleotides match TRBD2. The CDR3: CASSLAGTSAYNEQFF. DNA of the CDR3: TGCGCCAGCAGCTTGGCCGGGACTAGCGCTTACAATGAGCAGTTCTTC.